This T cell receptor beta chain originates from a study of shared clonotypes between healthy human individuals. Study-level background: The study drew on a couple of women and a few men aged 18 to 49 as donors.

Germline assignment: CDR1 SGHNT and CDR2 YYREEE (reference sequence). Trimming cost V 4 bases and J 2 bases, with 9 bases left between them. The CDR3 has 13 amino acids. In regard to this clone: A far bigger clonotype differs at one base, so this is likely a read error.

TCRdb's table, derived via immunoSEQ multiplex PCR, lists solely in-frame clones and lacks some. The sample gives about 460,000 clones, roughly four fifths of which show up once; around 13% is in the top ten. The sequence was collected from a woman between 40 and 50 years old in good health. Some clones in this sample may be carry-over from other donors' samples. This chain links TRBV5-4 with TRBJ1-1; no firm D call. The source material was PBMCs. This chain's CDR3 is CASSGYRNTEAFF. The CDR3 bases are TGTGCCAGCAGCGGGTACAGAAACACTGAAGCTTTCTTT.